This T cell receptor (beta chain) was documented in a study of OX40 agonist ivuxolimab in advanced cancers. Study-level findings and limits: Patients with a partial response at 0.1-3.0 mg/kg had among the lowest clonal expansion. Expanded clones belonging to CD8+ T cells outnumbered, on average, those of CD4+.

V lost 0 bases and J 0 bases, leaving 15 bases between the germline ends. The V gene's germline CDR1 is SGHTA and CDR2 FQGTGA. This CDR3 is 18 amino acids long. Some clones are missing from TCRdb's copy, which holds only in-frame ones; the method was immunoSEQ multiplex PCR. The table includes about 52,000 clones, roughly 84% detected once. On this clone itself: Its antigen remains unknown.

This clonotype was sampled from an adult with an advanced solid tumor such as melanoma, head and neck, liver or kidney cancer. This specimen was CD4+ or CD8+ T cells sorted from blood, taken in a trial of the OX40 agonist ivuxolimab. The chain joins TRBV7-3 to TRBJ2-4; D gene uncertain. CDR3 sequence (DNA): TGTGCCAGCAGCTTAACGCAAGTACAGAGACTAGCCAAAAACATTCAGTACTTC. The encoded protein is CASSLTQVQRLAKNIQYF.